This T cell receptor beta chain was captured by sequencing in a study of T-cell memory formation after mild COVID-19. The wider study: Clusters of TCRs were largely donor specific. Study findings and constraints: The main location of contracting CD4+ clones was CM and EM, and that of contracting CD8+ clones was EMRA. Cross-reactive memory apparently joined, as some responding clones appeared in pre-infection memory. CD4/CD8 balance characterized clones contracting day 15 to 85, and CD4+ skew characterized later expanders.

Details on this clonotype: Its antigen is as yet unknown.

MiXCR was run by TCRdb on the 5' RACE reads, yielding one entry per CDR3 protein. The table lists hundreds of thousands of distinct CDR3 sequences, 7.5% to 9.5% of them singletons. The germline V gene encodes CDR1 SEHNR and CDR2 FQNEAQ (reference sequence). The CDR3 has 15 amino acids. Trimming removed 1 base at V and 5 bases at J, with 15 bases between. The gene calls are TRBV7-9 and TRBJ2-7, with a tentative D call TRBD1 (6 bases). The sequence derives from a man aged 18 to 30 who had mild COVID-19 (a few samples of this study predate the infection). Cell type and time point are not known. Sequencing was performed on PBMCs or a T cell subset sorted from them (not recorded which). CDR3 protein: CASSLGETGNDEQYF. For the CDR3, the DNA is TGTGCCAGCAGCTTAGGGGAAACAGGGAACGACGAGCAGTACTTC.